These 6 T cell receptor beta chains originate from one sample sequenced in a study of chemoradiotherapy in HPV16-positive cancers. TCRdb keeps only in-frame clones here, not all; method: immunoSEQ multiplex PCR. The sample consists of tens of thousands of clones, around 73% of them appearing once. The biological material was taken from a patient who underwent chemoradiotherapy. These receptors all come from a human donor with HPV-associated anogenital cancer.

V usage is TRBV5-4 and J usage is TRBJ1-1; D is unresolved. The CDR3 loop spans 14 amino acids. Looked up from germline, CDR1 is SGHNT and CDR2 is YYREEE (reference sequence). Trimming removed 0 bases from V and 5 bases from J, with 11 bases in between. The DNA for the CDR3 is TGTGCCAGCAGCTTGGGATCCGGTTGGACTGAAGCTTTCTTT. Its protein product is CASSLGSGWTEAFF.

The chain links TRBV7-8 to TRBJ1-5; a possible D gene is TRBD1 (5 bases). The germline V gene has CDR1 SGHVS and CDR2 FQNEAQ. Between the trimmed V and J ends, which lost 5 bases and 2 bases, there was a span of 13 bases. CDR3 length: 15 residues. The CDR3 sequence is CASSPGTVGNQPQHF. Here the CDR3 DNA reads TGTGCCAGCAGCCCCGGGACTGTAGGCAATCAGCCCCAGCATTTT.

This clone was counted between two and nine times. The V call is TRBV2, the J call TRBJ2-2; D may be TRBD2 (6 bases). Trimming left V 4 bases short and J 6 bases short, with 18 bases between. The CDR3 loop spans 16 amino acids. Germline loops: CDR1 SNHLY, CDR2 FYNNEI. Written as DNA, the CDR3 is TGTGCCAGCAGTGGTCAGGGACTCAAAAACGCCGGGGAGCTGTTTTTT. It is translated as CASSGQGLKNAGELFF. The full variable domain, with the rest looked up from reference TRBV2 and TRBJ2-2, is EPEVTQTPSHQVTQMGQEVILRCVPISNHLYFYWYRQILGQKVEFLVSFYNNEISEKSEIFDDQFSVERPDGSNFTLKIRSTKLEDSAMYFCASSGQGLKNAGELFFGEGSRLTVL.

This sequence joins TRBV11-1 and TRBJ2-1, with TRBD1 identical over 9 bases. Trimming cost V 7 bases and J 7 bases; bases outside gene matches: 11. The germline V gene has CDR1 SGHAT and CDR2 FQDESV (reference sequence). CDR3 length equals 15 residues. This CDR3 reads CASIADRGGLNEQFF. The CDR3 region has the DNA TGTGCCAGCATCGCTGACAGGGGGGGTCTGAATGAGCAGTTCTTC.

This clone was counted a single time. The chain is built from TRBV5-5 and TRBJ2-5; the D is unclear. Germline assignment: CDR1 SGHKS and CDR2 YYEKEE (reference sequence). This CDR3 is built from 16 residues. V lost 4 bases, J lost 0 bases, and 16 bases lay in between. CDR3 protein: CASSRGPILNQETQYF. The DNA for the CDR3 is TGTGCCAGCAGCCGTGGACCGATTCTAAACCAAGAGACCCAGTACTTC.

The rearrangement links TRBV28 to TRBJ1-2; possible D gene TRBD1, 5 bases. Germline-derived CDR1 and CDR2 are MDHEN and SYDVKM. The V end was cut by 5 bases, the J end by 4 bases, with 14 bases between. The CDR3 has 14 residues. This chain's CDR3 is CASSPGGFLYGYTF. CDR3 nucleotide sequence: TGTGCCAGCAGTCCCGGGGGGTTCCTCTATGGCTACACCTTC.